Following are 32 T cell receptor beta chains from one sample sequenced in a study of cytomegalovirus exposure and HLA in healthy donors. The study ran its PCR with 60 Vbeta and 13 Jbeta primers. The protocol was immunoSEQ multiplex PCR, while the TCRdb copy is restricted to in-frame clones and leaves out a portion. In the table there are 65,000 to 95,000 clones, 60% to 80% of which are singletons. Sequenced input: PBMCs. All receptors come from a man aged 45 to 65 in good health and CMV-seronegative.

The CDR3 DNA sequence: TGTGCCAGCAGCTTGGAACAGGCTATGAGACCCCTCCACTTT. Translation: CASSLEQAMRPLHF. The chain combines TRBV5-8 with TRBJ1-6, with a weak D call TRBD1 (5 bases). The V and J ends lost 0 bases and 12 bases respectively, with 13 bases between them. The CDR3 is 14 residues long. CDR1 is SGHTS, CDR2 YDEGEE, per germline. Complete variable domain (other parts from reference TRBV5-8 and TRBJ1-6): EAGVTQSPTHLIKTRGQQATLRCSPISGHTSVYWYQQALGLGLQFLLWYDEGEERNRGNFPPRFSGRQFPNYSSELNVNALELEDSALYLCASSLEQAMRPLHFGNGTRLTVT.

V gene TRBV7-9 combines with J gene TRBJ2-3; D gene uncertain. Germline assignment: CDR1 SEHNR and CDR2 FQNEAQ (reference sequence). This CDR3 contains 15 residues. V gave up 2 bases and J gave up 2 bases, with 11 bases separating them. The CDR3 protein is CASSLKYPNTDTQYF. CDR3 nucleotide sequence: TGTGCCAGCAGCTTAAAATATCCTAACACAGATACGCAGTATTTT.

V is TRBV6-1 and J is TRBJ2-1; tentatively, D is TRBD2 (6 bases). Germline V gene sequence: CDR1 MNHNS, CDR2 SASEGT. The CDR3 covers 13 residues. V was trimmed by 8 bases and J by 3 bases, leaving 11 bases between them. The CDR3 DNA sequence: TGTGCCAGCGGCCGGGGGATCTACAATGAGCAGTTCTTC. This sequence encodes CASGRGIYNEQFF.

The rearrangement links TRBV5-1 to TRBJ1-1; no clear D gene. CDR1 is SGHRS and CDR2 is YFSETQ in the germline V gene. The CDR3 runs 15 residues. Deletions cut 4 bases from V and 1 base from J, with 14 bases between. The CDR3 nucleotides are TGCGCCAGCAGCCCTTCGCGGTTGGCGAACACTGAAGCTTTCTTT. Translating it yields CASSPSRLANTEAFF.

The rearrangement joins TRBV7-9 to TRBJ1-4; 7 nucleotides align to TRBD1. Unmatched junction bases numbered 10, after V lost 5 bases and J lost 7 bases. From germline, CDR1 is SEHNR and CDR2 FQNEAQ (reference sequence). The CDR3 contains 15 residues. The DNA for the CDR3 is TGTGCCAGCAGCCATACGGACAGGTTGGGTGAAAAACTGTTTTTT. It specifies CASSHTDRLGEKLFF. The whole variable domain, filled in from reference TRBV7-9 and TRBJ1-4, reads DTGVSQNPRHKITKRGQNVTFRCDPISEHNRLYWYRQTLGQGPEFLTYFQNEAQLEKSRLLSDRFSAERPKGSFSTLEIQRTEQGDSAMYLCASSHTDRLGEKLFFGSGTQLSVL.

The chain is built from TRBV5-1 and TRBJ2-3, with D perhaps TRBD1 (5 bases). Trimming shortened V by 0 bases and J by 1 base, and 33 bases separated the two germline ends. This CDR3 comprises 23 residues. Germline-derived CDR1 and CDR2 are SGHRS and YFSETQ. This CDR3 is CASSLAGNSVFQGPLRGTDTQYF. In DNA, the CDR3 is TGCGCCAGCAGCTTGGCCGGTAACTCTGTTTTTCAGGGCCCCTTAAGGGGCACAGATACGCAGTATTTT.

This chain links TRBV9 with TRBJ2-2, with 8 bases lining up with TRBD2. Trimming cost V 4 bases and J 3 bases; bases outside gene matches: 8. Germline CDR1 reads SGDLS; CDR2 reads YYNGEE. The CDR3 contains 16 residues. Here the CDR3 reads CASSPRGGRDTGELFF. For the CDR3, the DNA is TGTGCCAGCAGCCCACGGGGGGGTAGGGACACCGGGGAGCTGTTTTTT. Full variable domain (remainder filled in from reference TRBV9 and TRBJ2-2): DSGVTQTPKHLITATGQRVTLRCSPRSGDLSVYWYQQSLDQGLQFLIQYYNGEERAKGNILERFSAQQFPDLHSELNLSSLELGDSALYFCASSPRGGRDTGELFFGEGSRLTVL.

The V call is TRBV6-5, the J call TRBJ1-2, with TRBD1 as a possible D gene (6 bases). Trimming cost V 7 bases and J 8 bases, with 14 bases left between them. Germline CDR1 and CDR2: MNHEY and SVGAGI. This CDR3 is built from 12 residues. The CDR3 region has the DNA TGTGCCAGCACCGACAGGCCTGGCGGCTACACCTTC. The encoded protein is CASTDRPGGYTF.

The chain employs TRBV7-8 and TRBJ1-1, with no clear D. V gave up 5 bases and J gave up 5 bases, with 6 bases separating them. The CDR3 sequence is 11 residues long. Germline V gene lookup returns CDR1 SGHVS and CDR2 FQNEAQ. The CDR3 DNA reads as TGTGCCAGCAGCGCGCGTACTGAAGCTTTCTTT. Translated: CASSARTEAFF.

The chain is built from TRBV9 and TRBJ2-1; TRBD2 might be the D (6 bases). Trimming stripped 0 bases from V and 4 bases from J, with 14 bases between. CDR1 and CDR2 from the germline V gene are SGDLS and YYNGEE. This CDR3 is built from 16 residues. Written as DNA, the CDR3 is TGTGCCAGCAGCGTAGAAGGCGGGGATATTTACAATGAGCAGTTCTTC. This encodes CASSVEGGDIYNEQFF.

DNA of the CDR3: TGTGCCAGCAGCTTAGGACCAGGGCGGCGGGGGGGCCAAGAGACCCAGTACTTC. Residues: CASSLGPGRRGGQETQYF. The chain joins TRBV7-2 to TRBJ2-5; 9 bases are shared with TRBD2. The CDR3 extends over 18 amino acids. After removal of 1 base from V and 1 base from J, the junction contained 10 bases not matched to a gene. Looked up from germline, CDR1 is SGHTA and CDR2 is FQGNSA.

The CDR3: CASSPHITIAGTGELFF. The CDR3 DNA sequence: TGTGCCAGCAGTCCCCATATAACTATAGCGGGCACCGGGGAGCTGTTTTTT. This sequence joins TRBV7-2 and TRBJ2-2; TRBD2 matches at 7 bases. J gave up 4 bases and V 6 bases, and 14 bases lay outside the gene matches. The CDR3 loop spans 17 amino acids. Germline V gene data show CDR1 as SGHTA and CDR2 as FQGNSA.

The gene calls are TRBV4-1 and TRBJ2-1, with 7 bases matching TRBD2. This CDR3 spans 15 amino acids. Germline CDR1 MGHRA, CDR2 YSYEKL. Trimming cost V 4 bases and J 4 bases; bases outside gene matches: 7. The CDR3 nucleotides read TGCGCCAGCAGCCGAGAAGCGGGGCCGTACAATGAGCAGTTCTTC. Protein sequence: CASSREAGPYNEQFF.

The CDR3 bases are TGTGCCAGCAGCAAGACAAGGGGTGGTAGTGGTTCCTACGAGCAGTACTTC. Protein sequence: CASSKTRGGSGSYEQYF. The rearrangement uses TRBV5-4 and TRBJ2-5; a weak D match, TRBD1 (5 bases). The J call is doubtful: the DNA matches TRBJ2-7 better. CDR3 length equals 17 residues. CDR1 is SGHNT, CDR2 YYREEE, per germline (reference sequence).

The chain links TRBV27 to TRBJ2-5; TRBD1 agrees at 8 bases. The J call could be wrong; TRBJ2-7 is a better fit for the DNA end. This CDR3 contains 16 residues. Germline V gene lookup returns CDR1 MNHEY and CDR2 SMNVEV (reference sequence). The CDR3 DNA is TGTGCCAGCAGATACCCATCAGGGACAGGCTCCTACGAGCAGTACTTC. The encoded protein is CASRYPSGTGSYEQYF.

Only one count was recorded for this clone. The chain links TRBV2 to TRBJ2-6, with 9 bases matching TRBD2. CDR3 length: 13 residues. V lost 6 bases, J lost 13 bases, and 7 bases stayed unmatched. From germline, CDR1 is SNHLY and CDR2 FYNNEI. The CDR3 reads CASRVRREGVLTF. The CDR3 region has the DNA TGTGCCAGCAGGGTTAGGCGGGAGGGAGTCCTGACTTTC.

V usage is TRBV11-2 and J usage is TRBJ2-5; D might be TRBD2 (6 bases). The tail of the sequence fits TRBJ2-7 better, so the J call may be wrong. Germline assignment: CDR1 SGHAT and CDR2 FQNNGV. The CDR3 sequence is 16 residues long. CDR3 protein: CASSPSRDFANYEQYF. In nucleotides, the CDR3 is TGTGCCAGCAGCCCATCAAGGGACTTCGCCAACTACGAGCAGTACTTC.

The genes are TRBV2 and TRBJ1-3; D gene unclear. This CDR3 contains 12 residues. V was clipped by 3 bases and J by 7 bases, with 7 bases between them. The germline CDR1 and CDR2 sequences are SNHLY and FYNNEI. In nucleotides, the CDR3 is TGTGCCAGCAGTGAGAGGGTCAACACCATATATTTT. Its translation: CASSERVNTIYF.

This chain connects TRBV5-1 to TRBJ2-1; possibly TRBD1 for D (6 bases). Germline V lookup: CDR1 SGHRS, CDR2 YFSETQ. V lost 2 bases to trimming and J lost 8 bases, with 14 bases between them. This CDR3 has 14 residues. The DNA for the CDR3 is TGCGCCAGCAGCTTAACAGGGTTCTGGGATGAGCAGTTCTTC. Translated, it gives CASSLTGFWDEQFF.

V and J are TRBV6-5 and TRBJ1-1; D is perhaps TRBD1 (6 bases). The V and J ends lost 6 bases and 0 bases respectively, with 11 bases between them. The CDR3 is 14 amino acids. The germline V gene has CDR1 MNHEY and CDR2 SVGAGI. CDR3 sequence (DNA): TGTGCCAGCAGGACAGGCTCCATGAACACTGAAGCTTTCTTT. Its protein product is CASRTGSMNTEAFF.

The genes are TRBV10-1 and TRBJ1-1; 8 nucleotides match TRBD1. Germline-derived CDR1 and CDR2 are WNHNN and SYGVQD (reference sequence). The CDR3 contains 13 residues. With V trimmed by 4 bases and J by 4 bases, 2 bases remained unmatched. The DNA of the CDR3 is TGCGCCAGCAGTGCACAGGGGGGCACTGAAGCTTTCTTT. This translates into CASSAQGGTEAFF.

This chain joins TRBV6-1 and TRBJ1-2; no clear D gene. The ends were cut back, 0 bases at V and 7 bases at J, with 15 bases in the middle. CDR1 MNHNS and CDR2 SASEGT come from the germline V gene. The CDR3 runs to 15 residues. The CDR3 bases are TGTGCCAGCAGTGAAGCGGGCAGAATGTACTGTGGCTACACCTTC. Translated, it gives CASSEAGRMYCGYTF.

Remarks on this clone: A read error may account for a junction end that differs from germline. The rearrangement links TRBV28 to TRBJ1-2, with 7 bases that match TRBD1. From germline, CDR1 is MDHEN and CDR2 SYDVKM. The CDR3 covers 13 residues. CDR3 amino acids: CASSLLDRPLYRF. DNA of the CDR3: TGTGCCAGCAGTTTATTGGACAGGCCACTCTACAGGTTC.

The CDR3, as DNA: TGTGCCAGCAGTTTTAGGCAGGGGAACCCCGGAACCATATATTTT. Protein sequence: CASSFRQGNPGTIYF. The J gene is TRBJ1-3, the V gene TRBV28, with D maybe TRBD1 (6 bases). CDR1 is MDHEN, CDR2 SYDVKM, per germline. Deletions cut 3 bases from V and 10 bases from J, with 19 bases between. This CDR3 has 15 amino acids.

This clone was picked up one time. Germline and junction disagree at one end, which may indicate a read error. Other nucleotide sequences from this sample produce the same CDR3. This chain links TRBV7-3 with TRBJ2-5; TRBD1 might be the D (5 bases). CDR3 length equals 14 residues. From germline, CDR1 is SGHTA and CDR2 FQGTGA. CDR3 residues: CASSPQGSQETQYF. The CDR3 DNA sequence: TGCGCCAGCAGCCCCCAGGGCAGCCAAGAGACCCAGTACTTC.

The rearrangement joins TRBV11-2 to TRBJ2-7, with TRBD2 identical over 7 bases. The CDR3 is 18 amino acids. Trimming cost V 5 bases and J 0 bases; bases outside gene matches: 16. Germline CDR1 reads SGHAT; CDR2 reads FQNNGV. The CDR3 nucleotides read TGTGCCAGCAGCGTCTCTAGCGGAGCCAGTCAGAACTCCTACGAGCAGTACTTC. It encodes CASSVSSGASQNSYEQYF.

The V call is TRBV7-2, the J call TRBJ1-2; D is undetermined. Germline lookup yields CDR1 SGHTA and CDR2 FQGNSA. Trimming shortened V by 5 bases and J by 8 bases, and 18 bases separated the two germline ends. The CDR3 covers 14 residues. DNA for the CDR3: TGTGCCAGCAGCCCAAGCGCCGGAGGTTTGGGCTACACCTTC. This translates into CASSPSAGGLGYTF.

V is TRBV10-2 and J is TRBJ1-1; TRBD1 aligns across 9 bases. Per the germline V gene, CDR1 is WSHSY and CDR2 is SAAADI. V lost 5 bases and J lost 5; bases outside the gene matches: 3. The CDR3 runs 13 residues. In DNA form, the CDR3 reads TGCGCCAGCAGTTTGACAGGGGGAACTGAAGCTTTCTTT. It specifies CASSLTGGTEAFF.

This clone was detected once. V usage is TRBV13 and J usage is TRBJ2-7; 13 bases align to TRBD2. The CDR3 sequence is 17 residues long. Germline CDR1 and CDR2: PRHDT and FYEKMQ (reference sequence). V was pared by 2 bases and J by 6 bases, with 10 bases of the junction left unmatched. In DNA, the CDR3 is TGTGCCAGCAGCTTATCACTAGCGGGGGGGCTAACGGGCGAGCAGTACTTC. This gives the protein CASSLSLAGGLTGEQYF.

The CDR3 sequence: CASSEDRDRAAGYTF. The DNA of the CDR3 is TGTGCCAGCAGTGAAGACCGGGACAGGGCCGCCGGCTACACCTTC. This chain joins TRBV2 and TRBJ1-2, with 9 bases identical to TRBD1. The CDR3 is made up of 15 amino acids. Germline values: CDR1 SNHLY, CDR2 FYNNEI. V gave up 1 base and J gave up 8 bases; unmatched junction bases: 8. Drawing the rest from reference TRBV2 and TRBJ1-2, the complete variable domain is EPEVTQTPSHQVTQMGQEVILRCVPISNHLYFYWYRQILGQKVEFLVSFYNNEISEKSEIFDDQFSVERPDGSNFTLKIRSTKLEDSAMYFCASSEDRDRAAGYTFGSGTRLTVV.

V and J are TRBV19 and TRBJ1-1, with D maybe TRBD1 (6 bases). V was pared by 5 bases and J by 3 bases, with 13 bases between. The CDR3 totals 14 residues. Germline V gene data show CDR1 as LNHDA and CDR2 as SQIVND (reference sequence). The CDR3 DNA follows: TGTGCCAGTAGTTACGACAGGTCGTACACTGAAGCTTTCTTT. This sequence encodes CASSYDRSYTEAFF.

The rearrangement joins TRBV27 to TRBJ2-7, with 10 positions matching TRBD2. Germline V gene lookup returns CDR1 MNHEY and CDR2 SMNVEV (reference sequence). CDR3 length: 13 residues. The ends lost 10 bases at V and 4 bases at J; junction bases unmatched: 7. The CDR3 sequence: CATRAGGKYEQYF. CDR3 nucleotide sequence: TGTGCCACCCGAGCGGGGGGGAAATACGAGCAGTACTTC.